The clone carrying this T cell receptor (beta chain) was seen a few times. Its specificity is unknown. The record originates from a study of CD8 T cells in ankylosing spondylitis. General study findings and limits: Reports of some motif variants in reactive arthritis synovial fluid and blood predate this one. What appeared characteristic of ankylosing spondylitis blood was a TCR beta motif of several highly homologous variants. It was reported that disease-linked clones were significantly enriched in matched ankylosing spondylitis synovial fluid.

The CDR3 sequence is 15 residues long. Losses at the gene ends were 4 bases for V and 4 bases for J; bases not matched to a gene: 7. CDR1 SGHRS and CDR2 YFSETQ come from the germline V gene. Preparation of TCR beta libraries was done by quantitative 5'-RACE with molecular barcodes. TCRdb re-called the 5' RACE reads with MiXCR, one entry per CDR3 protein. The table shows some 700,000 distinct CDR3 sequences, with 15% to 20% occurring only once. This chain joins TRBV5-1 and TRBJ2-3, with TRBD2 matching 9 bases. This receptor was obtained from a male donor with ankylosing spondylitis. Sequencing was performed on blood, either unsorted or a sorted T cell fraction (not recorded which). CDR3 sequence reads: CASSRAGGDADTQYF. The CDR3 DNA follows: TGCGCCAGCAGCCGAGCGGGGGGTGACGCAGATACGCAGTATTTT.